The rows below give T cell receptor beta chains drawn from one sample of a study of blood T cell repertoires in COVID-19. Clones were sequenced by immunoSEQ multiplex PCR, and TCRdb holds only the in-frame ones, with some missing. Here the sample spans 200,000 to 300,000 clones, over 65% being singletons. Input material: peripheral blood. The receptor source for this set is a woman aged 80 or older with acute or convalescent COVID-19. The CDR3 runs from the conserved cysteine through the conserved F or W. The D gene is left open where the match is weak. Only some rows state a clone size, as once, few, many or a class for expanded clones.

v_call: TRBV6-4; j_call: TRBJ1-1; d_call: .; clone_size: .; cdr3_nt: TGTGCCAGCAGTTTCAGGGAGAACACTGAAGCTTTCTTT; cdr3_aa: CASSFRENTEAFF
v_call: TRBV12-3/TRBV12-4; j_call: TRBJ1-2; d_call: .; clone_size: once; cdr3_nt: TGTGCCAGCAGTTTTTCAGGCAACTATGGCTACACCTTC; cdr3_aa: CASSFSGNYGYTF
v_call: TRBV6-5; j_call: TRBJ2-7; d_call: .; clone_size: .; cdr3_nt: TGTGCCAGCAGCTACAGGGAGGCCTACGAGCAGTACTTC; cdr3_aa: CASSYREAYEQYF
v_call: TRBV10-3; j_call: TRBJ2-2; d_call: .; clone_size: .; cdr3_nt: TGTGCCATCAGCGACGGGTATAACACCGGGGAGCTGTTTTTT; cdr3_aa: CAISDGYNTGELFF
v_call: TRBV2; j_call: TRBJ1-2; d_call: .; clone_size: .; cdr3_nt: TGTGCCAGCAGTGAAATGGGCAGAAACACCTTC; cdr3_aa: CASSEMGRNTF
v_call: TRBV6-2/TRBV6-3; j_call: TRBJ2-3; d_call: TRBD2; clone_size: .; cdr3_nt: TGTGCCAGCAGCCCGGGGGGGGTCACAGATACGCAGTATTTT; cdr3_aa: CASSPGGVTDTQYF
v_call: TRBV5-4; j_call: TRBJ2-1; d_call: TRBD2; clone_size: .; cdr3_nt: TGTGCCAGCAGCTATAGCGGGAGCTCCTACAATGAGCAGTTCTTC; cdr3_aa: CASSYSGSSYNEQFF
v_call: TRBV2; j_call: TRBJ1-5; d_call: .; clone_size: .; cdr3_nt: TGTGCCAGCGGGTCAGGTAGGGGATCTGATCAGCCCCAGCATTTT; cdr3_aa: CASGSGRGSDQPQHF
v_call: TRBV15; j_call: TRBJ2-1; d_call: TRBD2; clone_size: .; cdr3_nt: TGTGCCACCAGCAGGCGGGGACTAGTCTATGAGCAGTTCTTC; cdr3_aa: CATSRRGLVYEQFF
v_call: TRBV13; j_call: TRBJ2-7; d_call: TRBD2; clone_size: .; cdr3_nt: TGTGCCAGCAGCGACGGGACTAGCGTTAACGAGCAGTACTTC; cdr3_aa: CASSDGTSVNEQYF
v_call: TRBV2; j_call: TRBJ1-2; d_call: .; clone_size: few; cdr3_nt: TGTGCCAGCAGTGAAGTGTATCAGGTCCATGGCTACACCTTC; cdr3_aa: CASSEVYQVHGYTF
v_call: TRBV6-5; j_call: TRBJ1-2; d_call: .; clone_size: .; cdr3_nt: TGTGCCAGCAGACCCACAGGGCAAGCTAACTATGGCTACACCTTC; cdr3_aa: CASRPTGQANYGYTF
v_call: TRBV2; j_call: TRBJ1-5; d_call: .; clone_size: .; cdr3_nt: TGTGCCAGCAGTGTAGGGGTCCGCAATCAGCCCCAGCATTTT; cdr3_aa: CASSVGVRNQPQHF
v_call: TRBV5-5; j_call: TRBJ2-3; d_call: TRBD2; clone_size: .; cdr3_nt: TGTGCCAGCAGTCGAAACCCTAGCGGGGGCAGCACAGATACGCAGTATTTT; cdr3_aa: CASSRNPSGGSTDTQYF
v_call: TRBV28; j_call: TRBJ2-1; d_call: TRBD1; clone_size: .; cdr3_nt: TGTGCCAGCACCCGGACAGGGGGATTTCGCGCTGAGCAGTTCTTC; cdr3_aa: CASTRTGGFRAEQFF
v_call: TRBV6-6; j_call: TRBJ2-3; d_call: .; clone_size: .; cdr3_nt: TGTGCCAGCACCTCGGGTGGCGGAAGCACAGATACGCAGTATTTT; cdr3_aa: CASTSGGGSTDTQYF
v_call: TRBV19; j_call: TRBJ1-2; d_call: .; clone_size: .; cdr3_nt: TGTGCCAGTAGTCGTTCCCTCTTCCGAGGCTATGGCTACACCTTC; cdr3_aa: CASSRSLFRGYGYTF
v_call: TRBV2; j_call: TRBJ1-1; d_call: .; clone_size: few; cdr3_nt: TGTGCCAGCAGGACACTGGCGGGGAGCACTGAAGCTTTCTTT; cdr3_aa: CASRTLAGSTEAFF
v_call: TRBV11-1; j_call: TRBJ1-1; d_call: .; clone_size: .; cdr3_nt: TGTGCCAGCAGCTTAAAACAGGGTGCCACTGAAGCTTTCTTT; cdr3_aa: CASSLKQGATEAFF
v_call: TRBV7-9; j_call: TRBJ1-2; d_call: TRBD1; clone_size: .; cdr3_nt: TGTGCCAGCAGCCGAGGGGGACAGGGGACTAACTATGGCTACACCTTC; cdr3_aa: CASSRGGQGTNYGYTF
v_call: TRBV27; j_call: TRBJ2-1; d_call: .; clone_size: .; cdr3_nt: TGTGCCAGCAAGGAGAACAATGAGCAGTTCTTC; cdr3_aa: CASKENNEQFF
v_call: TRBV9; j_call: TRBJ1-5; d_call: .; clone_size: few; cdr3_nt: TGTGCCAGCAGCGTAGGAGGGGACACGAGGGTTCAGCCCCAGCATTTT; cdr3_aa: CASSVGGDTRVQPQHF
v_call: TRBV5-4; j_call: TRBJ1-6; d_call: .; clone_size: once; cdr3_nt: TGTGCCAGCAGCCCAGGGATAAGAAATTCACCCCTCCACTTT; cdr3_aa: CASSPGIRNSPLHF
v_call: TRBV10-3; j_call: TRBJ2-1; d_call: TRBD2; clone_size: .; cdr3_nt: TGTGCCATCAGTTTCGCGGGGGCCTACAATGAGCAGTTCTTC; cdr3_aa: CAISFAGAYNEQFF
v_call: TRBV7-9; j_call: TRBJ1-1; d_call: .; clone_size: .; cdr3_nt: TGTGCCAGCAGCGCCCGACAGACATTGAACACTGAAGCTTTCTTT; cdr3_aa: CASSARQTLNTEAFF
v_call: TRBV10-1; j_call: TRBJ2-1; d_call: TRBD2; clone_size: .; cdr3_nt: TGCGCCAGCAGTGAGGGGACTAGCGGGGGCCGCAGGGACAATGAGCAGTTCTTC; cdr3_aa: CASSEGTSGGRRDNEQFF
v_call: TRBV7-9; j_call: TRBJ2-7; d_call: .; clone_size: .; cdr3_nt: TGTGCCAGCAGCCGGCGGGGGGCTTCACAGGGGGCTGGAGAGCAGTACTTC; cdr3_aa: CASSRRGASQGAGEQYF